The clone carrying this TCR beta chain has more than one count but fewer than ten. Per the germline V gene, CDR1 is SQVTM and CDR2 is ANQGSEA. The V gene end was trimmed by 3 bases and the J gene end by 9 bases; junction bases not matched to a gene: 4. The CDR3 has 11 amino acids. Described time point: newly diagnosed GD, antithyroid drugs for less than 3 months. TCR sequences were obtained from RNA taken from PBMCs. According to the study, TCR beta libraries were built with iRepertoire HTBI primers and CDR3-region Arm-PCR. Each CDR3 protein gets one entry after TCRdb re-called the multiplex PCR reads with MiXCR. The top ten clones hold 8.9% of a sample with roughly 560,000 distinct CDR3 sequences, 12% of them seen once. The data were obtained in a study of regulatory T cells in long-lasting Graves disease. These data are also associated with another study on T cells in Graves' hyperthyroidism and ophthalmopathy.

The specimen was peripheral blood mononuclear cells (PBMCs), collected at new diagnosis, from a patient treated with antithyroid drugs. The V call is TRBV29-1, the J call TRBJ1-1; 7 bases are a match to TRBD1. This TCR was recovered from a woman in her 30s with Graves disease. The CDR3 sequence is CSVEEGQQAFF. The CDR3 DNA sequence: TGCAGCGTTGAGGAGGGACAGCAAGCTTTCTTT.